These 18 T cell receptor beta chains were all obtained from the same sample, sequenced in a study of identical twins. TCRdb independently ran MiXCR on the 5' RACE reads; one entry per CDR3 protein. In the table there are approximately 220,000 distinct CDR3 sequences, 6.5% to 8.5% of which are singletons. The same sample was also studied in work on yellow fever vaccine responses in identical twins.

Sequences were obtained from memory (CD45RO+) T cells sorted from blood. All receptors derive from a woman between 18 and 29 years old in good health.

This clonotype was detected many times. The rearrangement uses TRBV2 and TRBJ2-5; no definite D call. Looked up from germline, CDR1 is SNHLY and CDR2 is FYNNEI. This CDR3 spans 13 amino acids. With 6 bases removed from V and 1 base from J, the gap between germline ends came to 9 bases. The chain's CDR3 is CASSWYSQETQYF. The CDR3 DNA reads TGTGCCAGCAGCTGGTACAGCCAAGAGACCCAGTACTTC.

This clonotype showed up many times. The V gene is TRBV27, the J gene TRBJ2-5, with D perhaps being TRBD1 or TRBD2 (5 bases each). The germline gives CDR1 MNHEY, CDR2 SMNVEV (reference sequence). Trimming took off 2 bases at V and 3 bases at J, with 7 bases between the two ends. The CDR3 consists of 13 residues. The CDR3 sequence is CASSLRDEETQYF. The CDR3 DNA reads TGTGCCAGCAGTTTAAGGGACGAAGAGACCCAGTACTTC.

This clonotype was seen more than once but under ten times. The chain uses TRBV6-2 or TRBV6-3 and TRBJ2-1; 7 positions match TRBD2. The CDR3 loop spans 20 amino acids. In germline, CDR1 is MNHEY, CDR2 SVGEGT. Trimming removed 6 bases from V and 0 bases from J; junction bases left unmatched: 20. In nucleotides, the CDR3 is TGTGCCAGCAGCGCCCAATGGTTCAGCGGGGTGAAAAGCTCCTACAATGAGCAGTTCTTC. Encoded protein: CASSAQWFSGVKSSYNEQFF.

This clonotype has ten or more counts. The rearrangement joins TRBV5-1 to TRBJ1-1, with D possibly TRBD1 on 6 matching bases. The CDR3 loop spans 13 amino acids. The V gene's germline CDR1 is SGHRS and CDR2 YFSETQ. Deletions cut 3 bases from V and 10 bases from J, with 16 bases between. The CDR3 coding sequence is TGCGCCAGCAGCTACCGGGGGGCGCGTCTAGCTTTCTTT. The encoded protein is CASSYRGARLAFF.

This clonotype was found many times. V usage is TRBV12-3 or TRBV12-4 and J usage is TRBJ2-7; D possibly matches TRBD1 or TRBD2 (5 bases each). The CDR3 loop spans 14 amino acids. Trimming shortened V by 1 base and J by 5 bases, and 12 bases separated the two germline ends. The CDR3 spells CASSLGGRGDEQYF. The DNA of the CDR3 is TGTGCCAGCAGTTTAGGGGGTCGAGGGGACGAGCAGTACTTC.

This clonotype has more than one count but fewer than ten. The chain has TRBV6-1 and TRBJ2-1; possible D gene TRBD2, 5 bases. Deletions cut 6 bases from V and 7 bases from J, with 16 bases between. The CDR3 length is 14 residues. CDR1 is MNHNS and CDR2 is SASEGT in the germline V gene. The CDR3: CASRLGGGWNEQFF. CDR3 DNA: TGTGCCAGCAGACTAGGCGGAGGCTGGAATGAGCAGTTCTTC.

The rearrangement links TRBV20-1 to TRBJ1-1, with D perhaps TRBD1 (5 bases). Germline V CDR1 and CDR2: DFQATT, SNEGSKA (reference sequence). Trimming pared 3 bases from V and 2 bases from J, leaving 13 bases between. The CDR3 has 14 amino acids. The CDR3 region has the DNA TGCAGTGCTAGTACCACCCGGACAAACACTGAAGCTTTCTTT. This encodes CSASTTRTNTEAFF.

A few counts support this clonotype. The chain has TRBV6-2 or TRBV6-3 and TRBJ2-5, with TRBD2 matching over 10 bases. J lost 5 bases, V lost 8 bases, and 20 bases had no gene match. Germline V gene data show CDR1 as MNHEY and CDR2 as SVGEGT. The CDR3 is 18 residues long. The CDR3, as DNA: TGTGCCAGCGGTAGCTTAAGGTCTAGCGGGAGTTTTGGCGAGACCCAGTACTTC. The encoded protein is CASGSLRSSGSFGETQYF.

This clonotype was observed a few times. V usage is TRBV9 and J usage is TRBJ2-1, with TRBD1 matching over 10 bases. The CDR3 is made up of 17 amino acids. J lost 4 bases, V lost 3 bases, and 10 bases had no gene match. CDR1 SGDLS and CDR2 YYNGEE come from the germline V gene. Here the CDR3 DNA reads TGTGCCAGCAGCGCCATCGGTCGGGACAGGGGTTACAATGAGCAGTTCTTC. The encoded protein is CASSAIGRDRGYNEQFF.

The chain recombines TRBV6-4 with TRBJ2-3; tentative D call: TRBD1 (6 bases). V lost 4 bases, J lost 2 bases, and 7 bases lay in between. Germline V CDR1 and CDR2: MRHNA, SNTAGT. The CDR3 runs 13 residues. The CDR3 nucleotides are TGTGCCAGCAGTGGGACAGACACAGATACGCAGTATTTT. This codes for CASSGTDTDTQYF.

V and J are TRBV5-1 and TRBJ2-7; 7 nucleotides match TRBD2. This CDR3 contains 15 residues. CDR1 is SGHRS, CDR2 YFSETQ, per germline. After removal of 4 bases from V and 0 bases from J, the junction contained 7 bases not matched to a gene. The DNA of the CDR3 is TGCGCCAGCAGCCCCGGGGGGTCAGTCTCCTACGAGCAGTACTTC. As protein: CASSPGGSVSYEQYF.

The table lists this clonotype with many counts. V is TRBV6-5 and J is TRBJ2-7; 14 nucleotides match TRBD2. The V gene end was trimmed by 4 bases and the J gene end by 6 bases; junction bases not matched to a gene: 8. The CDR3 extends over 16 amino acids. Germline V gene lookup returns CDR1 MNHEY and CDR2 SVGAGI. CDR3: CASSSTSGRAGGEQYF. CDR3 nucleotides: TGTGCCAGCAGTTCGACTAGCGGGAGGGCTGGTGGCGAGCAGTACTTC.

This clonotype was seen ten or more times. The chain recombines TRBV29-1 with TRBJ2-1; 9 bases agree with TRBD1. This CDR3 has 14 residues. The junction had 6 bases not matched to a gene; V was cut back by 5 bases and J by 4 bases. The germline V gene has CDR1 SQVTM and CDR2 ANQGSEA. In nucleotides, the CDR3 is TGCAGCGTTTTAGGACAGGGGTCTTACAATGAGCAGTTCTTC. It codes for CSVLGQGSYNEQFF.

This clonotype was detected a few times. The genes are TRBV28 and TRBJ2-1; D remains unclear. This CDR3 contains 13 residues. Germline CDR1 MDHEN, CDR2 SYDVKM. Trimming stripped 8 bases from V and 8 bases from J, with 16 bases between. CDR3 amino acids: CASSNGPFDEQFF. In nucleotides, the CDR3 is TGTGCCAGCTCGAACGGCCCCTTCGATGAGCAGTTCTTC.

This clonotype was found many times. The chain employs TRBV5-1 and TRBJ2-7; the D is unclear. Trimming pared 6 bases from V and 5 bases from J, leaving 18 bases between. The germline V gene encodes CDR1 SGHRS and CDR2 YFSETQ. The CDR3 length is 14 residues. This CDR3 reads CASTSSWLSNEQYF. DNA of the CDR3: TGCGCCAGCACCTCGAGTTGGCTGAGCAACGAGCAGTACTTC.

There are a few counts of this clonotype. V is TRBV28 and J is TRBJ2-3, with no clear D. Per the germline V gene, CDR1 is MDHEN and CDR2 is SYDVKM. CDR3 size: 14 residues. Trimming left V 3 bases short and J 6 bases short, with 13 bases between. The chain's CDR3 is CASSFGLLGDTQYF. The DNA for the CDR3 is TGTGCCAGCAGTTTTGGTCTGTTGGGGGATACGCAGTATTTT.

The sample holds a few counts of this clonotype. The chain has TRBV20-1 and TRBJ2-3; D gene uncertain. In germline, CDR1 is DFQATT, CDR2 SNEGSKA (reference sequence). The CDR3 consists of 14 residues. V lost 0 bases to trimming and J lost 6 bases, with 13 bases between them. CDR3 sequence (DNA): TGCAGTGCTAGAGAGGGCAGCCGGCGGGATACGCAGTATTTT. Translation gives CSAREGSRRDTQYF.

This clonotype occurred a few times. V gene TRBV7-3 combines with J gene TRBJ2-1; D may match TRBD1 or TRBD2 (5 bases each). Trimming left V 5 bases short and J 6 bases short, with 14 bases between. CDR1 and CDR2 from the germline V gene are SGHTA and FQGTGA. The CDR3 has 14 residues. The CDR3 DNA sequence: TGTGCCAGCAGCGGCCGGGGCCAGCTCAATGAGCAGTTCTTC. Amino acids: CASSGRGQLNEQFF.